This T cell receptor (beta chain) was recorded in a study of cytomegalovirus exposure and HLA in healthy donors. General study findings and limits: Among TCR sequences, most were rare, though some public TCRs appeared in many donors. CMV antigen specificity of three CMV-associated chains was confirmed in vitro. Accounts indicate the classifier identified cytomegalovirus status with strong specificity and sensitivity.

Primers for the PCR totalled 60 Vbeta and 13 Jbeta. Clones were read by immunoSEQ multiplex PCR, and TCRdb kept only the in-frame ones, dropping some. Seen here are around 120,000 clones, 80% observed once, and the top ten hold roughly 3%. Trimming took 6 bases from V and 1 from J; bases not matched to a gene: 14. The CDR3 spans 17 residues. The germline CDR1 and CDR2 sequences are MGHDK and SYGVNS. All the people who gave samples were healthy bone marrow donors. For this clone: Its antigen remains unidentified.

The receptor was isolated from a male donor in good health and CMV-seronegative. V and J are TRBV25-1 and TRBJ2-7; 8 bases are a match to TRBD1. The sample consisted of PBMCs. CDR3 amino acids: CASSDTLERTGSYEQYF. CDR3 sequence (DNA): TGTGCCAGCAGCGACACCCTAGAGAGGACAGGGTCCTACGAGCAGTACTTC.